This is a list of T cell receptor beta chains from one sample in a study of radiotherapy plus CTLA-4 blockade in lung cancer. Produced via immunoSEQ multiplex PCR; TCRdb's table is partial and in-frame only. The repertoire has 80,000 or so clones, about four fifths of them found once; the top ten carry 0.79%. The source material was peripheral blood, sampled from a patient treated with radiotherapy plus ipilimumab. These receptors originate from a human donor with non-small cell lung cancer who had stable disease on radiotherapy plus ipilimumab. Both conserved end residues are part of each CDR3. A D gene is named only where the DNA matches it firmly. Clone size is shown for a subset of rows, as once, few, many or a class of expanded clone.

.	14	TRBV7-8	TRBD1	TRBJ1-2	CASSLIGQGGGYTF	TGTGCCAGCAGCTTAATAGGACAGGGAGGTGGCTACACCTTC
.	15	TRBV9	.	TRBJ2-2	CASSVANTNTGELFF	TGTGCCAGCAGCGTAGCTAACACGAACACCGGGGAGCTGTTTTTT
few	16	TRBV5-1	TRBD2	TRBJ2-2	CASSLAGRGSAGELFF	TGCGCCAGCAGCTTGGCCGGGCGGGGGAGTGCCGGGGAGCTGTTTTTT
once	15	TRBV7-8	.	TRBJ2-3	CASSSSGGVGHTQYF	TGTGCCAGCAGCTCCAGTGGGGGAGTGGGGCATACGCAGTATTTT
.	19	TRBV11-3	TRBD2	TRBJ2-1	CASSPRSGLAGGRYNEQFF	TGTGCCAGCAGCCCACGATCGGGACTAGCGGGAGGGCGGTACAATGAGCAGTTCTTC
.	13	TRBV27	.	TRBJ1-5	CASSRGVNQPQHF	TGTGCCAGTTCCAGAGGGGTCAATCAGCCCCAGCATTTT
few	13	TRBV9	.	TRBJ1-2	CASSVSGDYGYTF	TGTGCCAGCAGCGTATCAGGGGACTATGGCTACACCTTC
once	14	TRBV19	.	TRBJ2-7	CASSIVASGNEQYF	TGTGCCAGTAGTATAGTGGCCTCGGGGAACGAGCAGTACTTC
.	14	TRBV6-1	.	TRBJ1-3	CASSEGSSGNTIYF	TGTGCCAGCAGTGAGGGCAGCTCTGGAAACACCATATATTTT
.	16	TRBV10-3	.	TRBJ1-4	CASRAGLLGTNEKLFF	TGTGCCAGCCGGGCCGGACTACTGGGTACTAATGAAAAACTGTTTTTT
.	13	TRBV9	.	TRBJ1-2	CASSPDWDHGYTF	TGTGCCAGCAGCCCTGACTGGGATCATGGCTACACCTTC
.	14	TRBV28	.	TRBJ1-1	CASSRSIMNTEAFF	TGTGCCAGCAGTAGGTCTATTATGAACACTGAAGCTTTCTTT
.	13	TRBV28	.	TRBJ2-7	CASSLGRNYEQYF	TGTGCCAGCAGTTTAGGACGGAACTACGAGCAGTACTTC
.	15	TRBV5-1	.	TRBJ2-1	CASSGAESSYNEQFF	TGCGCCAGCAGCGGGGCGGAAAGCTCCTACAATGAGCAGTTCTTC
once	18	TRBV7-3	TRBD2	TRBJ2-6	CASSLGLADNSGANVLTF	TGTGCCAGCAGCTTAGGACTAGCGGACAACTCTGGGGCCAACGTCCTGACTTTC
once	15	TRBV11-2	TRBD2	TRBJ2-7	CASSLGRGYSYEQYF	TGTGCCAGCAGCTTAGGGCGGGGGTACTCCTACGAGCAGTACTTC
.	14	TRBV5-1	.	TRBJ2-5	CASSPPGIQETQYF	TGCGCCAGCAGCCCTCCGGGTATCCAAGAGACCCAGTACTTC
.	16	TRBV18	TRBD1	TRBJ1-1	CASSPAQGAMNTEAFF	TGTGCCAGCTCACCGGCGCAGGGGGCGATGAACACTGAAGCTTTCTTT
.	11	TRBV20-1	.	TRBJ2-5	CSEGNQETQYF	TGCAGTGAGGGAAACCAAGAGACCCAGTACTTC
.	14	TRBV30	TRBD1	TRBJ2-7	CAWRELDRVYEQYF	TGTGCCTGGAGGGAACTGGACAGGGTATACGAGCAGTACTTC
.	13	TRBV28	.	TRBJ2-4	CASSLTARNIQYF	TGTGCCAGCAGTTTAACGGCACGGAACATTCAGTACTTC
.	17	TRBV11-2	TRBD2	TRBJ2-7	CASSLQLGLAGGYEQYF	TGTGCCAGCAGCTTACAACTGGGTCTAGCGGGAGGCTACGAGCAGTACTTC
.	13	TRBV25-1	.	TRBJ2-1	CASIWGINNEQFF	TGTGCCAGCATTTGGGGTATCAACAATGAGCAGTTCTTC
.	14	TRBV7-6	.	TRBJ2-7	CASSSQDGTYEQYF	TGTGCCAGCAGCTCCCAGGACGGGACCTACGAGCAGTACTTC
.	15	TRBV29-1	.	TRBJ1-6	CSVEPGNSYNSPLHF	TGCAGCGTTGAACCTGGGAACTCCTATAATTCACCCCTCCACTTT
.	15	TRBV5-1	.	TRBJ2-1	CASSLIGGSYNEQFF	TGCGCCAGCAGCTTGATAGGGGGCTCCTACAATGAGCAGTTCTTC
.	12	TRBV9	.	TRBJ2-5	CASSPGGETQYF	TGTGCCAGCAGCCCTGGGGGAGAGACCCAGTACTTC
once	16	TRBV5-5	.	TRBJ1-3	CASSLAGRDSGNTIYF	TGTGCCAGCAGCTTGGCGGGACGGGACTCTGGAAACACCATATATTTT
.	9	TRBV19	.	TRBJ1-5	CAGGWPQHF	TGTGCCGGCGGTTGGCCCCAGCATTTT
.	12	TRBV5-1	.	TRBJ2-7	CASSLGTYEQYF	TGCGCCAGCAGCTTGGGTACTTACGAGCAGTACTTC
.	17	TRBV28	TRBD1	TRBJ1-2	CASSSDHPGQGYYGYTF	TGTGCCAGCAGTAGCGATCATCCGGGACAGGGTTACTATGGCTACACCTTC
.	13	TRBV5-1	.	TRBJ1-2	CASSSQGHSGYTF	TGCGCCAGCAGCAGTCAGGGTCACTCCGGCTACACCTTC
few	15	TRBV6-5	TRBD1	TRBJ2-5	CASSYSTGDQETQYF	TGTGCCAGCAGTTACTCTACAGGGGACCAAGAGACCCAGTACTTC
.	15	TRBV11-2	TRBD2	TRBJ2-5	CASSLGPGGQETQYF	TGTGCCAGCAGCTTAGGTCCGGGGGGGCAAGAGACCCAGTACTTC
.	12	TRBV7-6	.	TRBJ1-2	CASSWGDYGYTF	TGTGCCAGCAGCTGGGGGGATTACGGCTACACCTTC
.	15	TRBV18	.	TRBJ1-1	CASSPPFTRHTEAFF	TGTGCCAGCTCACCACCGTTCACCAGACACACTGAAGCTTTCTTT
.	24	TRBV21-1	.	TRBJ1-3	CASSKGKEGVKRPGLRGSGNTIYF	TGTGCCAGCAGCAAAGGGAAAGAGGGAGTGAAGAGACCTGGCCTGAGAGGCTCTGGAAACACCATATATTTT
once	14	TRBV19	.	TRBJ1-6	CASSTTGFRSPLHF	TGTGCCAGTAGTACTACAGGGTTTCGATCACCCCTCCACTTT
.	13	TRBV19	.	TRBJ1-4	CASERSRGEKLFF	TGTGCCAGTGAGAGGAGTAGAGGGGAAAAACTGTTTTTT
.	14	TRBV5-1	.	TRBJ2-5	CASSPPGEEETQYF	TGCGCCAGCAGCCCCCCGGGGGAGGAGGAGACCCAGTACTTC
.	13	TRBV19	.	TRBJ1-5	CASMGLSNQPQHF	TGTGCCAGTATGGGTCTTAGCAATCAGCCCCAGCATTTT
.	13	TRBV28	.	TRBJ1-1	CASRASMNTEAFF	TGTGCCAGCCGGGCAAGCATGAACACTGAAGCTTTCTTT
once	16	TRBV5-4	TRBD1	TRBJ1-1	CASTQGGQVVNTEAFF	TGTGCCAGCACCCAGGGGGGACAGGTGGTGAACACTGAAGCTTTCTTT
.	13	TRBV6-1	.	TRBJ2-7	CATTSTNSYEQYF	TGTGCCACGACGAGTACTAACTCCTACGAGCAGTACTTC
.	15	TRBV6-1	.	TRBJ2-7	CASTQGRGFFYEQYF	TGTGCCAGCACCCAAGGCCGGGGGTTTTTCTACGAGCAGTACTTC
few	15	TRBV6-4	.	TRBJ1-1	CASKPQGESNTEAFF	TGTGCCAGCAAACCCCAGGGAGAATCGAACACTGAAGCTTTCTTT
.	15	TRBV29-1	TRBD1	TRBJ2-2	CSVDQTGVGTGELFF	TGCAGCGTTGACCAGACAGGGGTGGGCACCGGGGAGCTGTTTTTT
once	16	TRBV29-1	.	TRBJ2-4	CSVEEAGLWTKNIQYF	TGCAGCGTTGAAGAGGCCGGCCTGTGGACCAAAAACATTCAGTACTTC